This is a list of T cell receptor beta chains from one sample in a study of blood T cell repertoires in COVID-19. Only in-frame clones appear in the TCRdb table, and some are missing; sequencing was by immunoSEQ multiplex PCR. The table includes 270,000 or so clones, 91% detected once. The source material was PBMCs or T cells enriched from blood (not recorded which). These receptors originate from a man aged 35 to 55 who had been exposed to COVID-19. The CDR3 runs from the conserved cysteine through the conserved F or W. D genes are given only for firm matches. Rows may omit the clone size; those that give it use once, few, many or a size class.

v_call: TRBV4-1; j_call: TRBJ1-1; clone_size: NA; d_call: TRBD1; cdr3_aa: CASSPTGGTGTEAFF; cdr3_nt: TGCGCCAGCAGTCCTACAGGGGGCACGGGGACTGAAGCTTTCTTT
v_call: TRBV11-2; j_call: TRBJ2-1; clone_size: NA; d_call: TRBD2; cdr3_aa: CASSSDTSGRAWGEQFF; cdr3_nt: TGTGCCAGCAGCTCGGATACTAGCGGGAGGGCCTGGGGGGAGCAGTTCTTC
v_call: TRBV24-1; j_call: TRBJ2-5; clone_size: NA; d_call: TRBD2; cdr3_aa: CATSDFRTSANQETQYF; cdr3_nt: TGTGCCACCAGTGATTTCAGGACTAGCGCGAACCAAGAGACCCAGTACTTC
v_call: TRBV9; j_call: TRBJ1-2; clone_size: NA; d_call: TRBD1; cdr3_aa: CASKSPGTGGLGYTF; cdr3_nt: TGTGCCAGCAAGAGTCCCGGGACAGGGGGCTTGGGCTACACCTTC
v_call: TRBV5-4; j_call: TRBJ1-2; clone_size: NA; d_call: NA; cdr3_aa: CASSSWGGAEHYGYTF; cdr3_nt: TGTGCCAGCAGCTCGTGGGGGGGCGCGGAGCACTATGGCTACACCTTC
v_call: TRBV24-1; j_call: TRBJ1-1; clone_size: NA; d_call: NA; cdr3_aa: CATSDPRPGLTNTEAFF; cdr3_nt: TGTGCCACCAGTGATCCCAGGCCGGGACTTACGAACACTGAAGCTTTCTTT
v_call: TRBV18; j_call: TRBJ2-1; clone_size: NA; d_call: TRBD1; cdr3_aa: CASSPMPSSTGIPYNEQFF; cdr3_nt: TGTGCCAGCTCACCTATGCCCTCTTCGACAGGGATCCCCTACAATGAGCAGTTCTTC
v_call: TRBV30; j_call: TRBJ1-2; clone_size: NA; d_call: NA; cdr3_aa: CAWSPGVGYGYTF; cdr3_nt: TGTGCCTGGAGTCCGGGGGTCGGATATGGCTACACCTTC
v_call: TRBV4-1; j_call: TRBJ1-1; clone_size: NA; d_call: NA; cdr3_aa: CASSPEGGRRNTEAFF; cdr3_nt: TGCGCCAGCAGCCCAGAAGGAGGACGGAGGAACACTGAAGCTTTCTTT
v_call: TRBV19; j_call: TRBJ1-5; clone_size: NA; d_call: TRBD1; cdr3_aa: CASSAGQGHYSNQPQHF; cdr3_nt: TGTGCCAGTAGTGCCGGACAGGGGCACTATAGCAATCAGCCCCAGCATTTT
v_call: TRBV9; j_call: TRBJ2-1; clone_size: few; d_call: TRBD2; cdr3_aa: CASKGPSGRAFSDEQFF; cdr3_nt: TGTGCCAGCAAGGGCCCTAGCGGGAGGGCCTTTAGCGATGAGCAGTTCTTC
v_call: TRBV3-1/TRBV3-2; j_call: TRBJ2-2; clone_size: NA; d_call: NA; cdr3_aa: CASSHCSNGELFF; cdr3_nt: TGTGCCAGCAGCCATTGTAGCAACGGGGAGCTGTTTTTT
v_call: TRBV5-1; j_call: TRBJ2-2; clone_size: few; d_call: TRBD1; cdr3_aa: CASSPNPLGQGTGELFF; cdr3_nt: TGCGCCAGCAGCCCCAATCCCTTGGGACAGGGAACCGGGGAGCTGTTTTTT
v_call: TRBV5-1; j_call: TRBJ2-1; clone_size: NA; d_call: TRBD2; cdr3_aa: CASSLHELAGDYNEQFF; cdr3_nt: TGCGCCAGCAGCCTACACGAACTAGCGGGTGACTACAATGAGCAGTTCTTC